This T cell receptor (beta chain) originates from a study of regulatory T cells in long-lasting Graves disease. Study-wide points: It was in persistent disease that TRBV28, TRBJ1-2 and TRBJ2-5 were favored.

Turning to this clonotype: Its antigen is still unknown.

The CDR3 spans 15 residues. Trimming removed 6 bases from V and 5 bases from J; junction bases left unmatched: 9. Looked up from germline, CDR1 is MNHNS and CDR2 is SASEGT. iRepertoire HTBI primers and Arm-PCR of CDR3 regions built TCR beta libraries. In TCRdb, the multiplex PCR reads were re-called with MiXCR into one record per CDR3 protein. The sample has over 500,000 distinct CDR3 sequences, about 15% seen once. The time point: newly diagnosed GD, antithyroid drugs for less than 3 months. The TCR library was made from RNA that had been extracted from PBMCs in TRIzol. The same sample was also studied in work on T cells in Graves' hyperthyroidism and ophthalmopathy. That work states: Stable disease denoted Graves' hyperthyroidism without ophthalmopathy progression within 18 months.

The chain has TRBV6-1 and TRBJ2-2, with 7 bases aligning to TRBD1. The clonotype was recovered from a woman in her twenties or thirties with Graves disease. The material sequenced was peripheral blood mononuclear cells (PBMCs), taken at new diagnosis, from a patient treated with antithyroid drugs. CDR3 DNA: TGTGCCAGCAGATATCAGGGGGTAGGGACCGGGGAGCTGTTTTTT. Translated, it gives CASRYQGVGTGELFF.